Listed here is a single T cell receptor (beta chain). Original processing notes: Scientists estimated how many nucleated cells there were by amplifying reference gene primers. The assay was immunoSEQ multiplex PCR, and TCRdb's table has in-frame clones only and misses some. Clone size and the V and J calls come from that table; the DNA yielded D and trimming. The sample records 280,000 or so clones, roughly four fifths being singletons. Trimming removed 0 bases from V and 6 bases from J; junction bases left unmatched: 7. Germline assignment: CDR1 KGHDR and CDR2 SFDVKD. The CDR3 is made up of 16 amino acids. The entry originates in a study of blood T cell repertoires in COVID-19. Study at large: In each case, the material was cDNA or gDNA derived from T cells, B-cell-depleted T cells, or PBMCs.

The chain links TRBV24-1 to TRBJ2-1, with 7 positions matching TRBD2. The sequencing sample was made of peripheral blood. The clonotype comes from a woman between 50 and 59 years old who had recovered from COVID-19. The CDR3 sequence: CATSDLQFGGGNEQFF. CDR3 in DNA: TGTGCCACCAGTGATTTGCAGTTTGGGGGGGGCAATGAGCAGTTCTTC.